This TCR beta chain was recorded in a study of cytomegalovirus exposure and HLA in healthy donors. General study results and limits: Both high specificity and high sensitivity reportedly marked the classifier's diagnosis of cytomegalovirus status. TCR beta sequences reportedly predicted most subjects' HLA-A and HLA-B alleles accurately.

In the case of this clone: Antigen: not known.

13 Jbeta primers and 60 Vbeta primers were used for the PCR. The protocol was immunoSEQ multiplex PCR, while the TCRdb copy is restricted to in-frame clones and leaves out a portion. In total, the table holds more than 130,000 clones. This CDR3 spans 15 amino acids. The junction had 9 bases not matched to a gene; V was cut back by 7 bases and J by 5 bases. The germline gives CDR1 MNHEY, CDR2 SMNVEV (reference sequence). Sequencing was performed on PBMCs. J is TRBJ2-1 and V is TRBV27, with 9 nucleotides matching TRBD1. The sequence was collected from a man in his forties in good health and CMV-seronegative. The CDR3 bases are TGTGCCAGCACTAGAGGGACAGGGCCCAACAATGAGCAGTTCTTC. Protein sequence: CASTRGTGPNNEQFF.